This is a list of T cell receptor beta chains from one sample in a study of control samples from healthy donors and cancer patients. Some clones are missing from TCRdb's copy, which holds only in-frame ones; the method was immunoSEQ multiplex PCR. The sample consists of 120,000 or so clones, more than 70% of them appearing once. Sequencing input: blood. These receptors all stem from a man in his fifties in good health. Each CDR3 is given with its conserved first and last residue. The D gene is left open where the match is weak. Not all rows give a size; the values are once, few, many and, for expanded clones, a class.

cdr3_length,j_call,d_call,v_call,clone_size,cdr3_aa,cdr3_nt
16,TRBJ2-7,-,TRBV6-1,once,CASSARDIVSSYEQYF,TGTGCCAGCAGTGCCCGGGACATCGTTAGCTCCTACGAGCAGTACTTC
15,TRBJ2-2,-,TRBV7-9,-,CASSSRTPDTGELFF,TGTGCCAGCAGCTCCCGGACACCGGACACCGGGGAGCTGTTTTTT
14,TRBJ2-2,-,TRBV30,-,CACTAGQNTGELFF,TGTGCCTGTACAGCGGGACAGAACACCGGGGAGCTGTTTTTT
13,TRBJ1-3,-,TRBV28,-,CASTPGSGNTIYF,TGTGCCAGCACCCCAGGCTCTGGAAACACCATATATTTT
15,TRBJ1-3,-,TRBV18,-,CASSPPGLSGNTIYF,TGTGCCAGCTCACCACCAGGACTTTCTGGAAACACCATATATTTT
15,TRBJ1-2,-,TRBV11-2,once,CASSLGLGEIYGYTF,TGTGCCAGCAGCTTAGGATTAGGGGAAATCTATGGCTACACCTTC
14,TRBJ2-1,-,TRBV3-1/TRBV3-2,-,CASSQFTGNNEQFF,TGTGCCAGCAGCCAGTTTACAGGGAACAATGAGCAGTTCTTC
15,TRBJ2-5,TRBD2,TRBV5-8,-,CASSLGLAGQETQYF,TGTGCCAGCAGCTTGGGACTAGCGGGACAAGAGACCCAGTACTTC
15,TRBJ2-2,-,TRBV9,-,CASSLGQIDTGELFF,TGTGCCAGCAGCCTCGGACAAATAGACACCGGGGAGCTGTTTTTT
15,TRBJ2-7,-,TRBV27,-,CASSLKGENPDEQYF,TGTGCCAGCAGTTTGAAGGGCGAGAATCCCGACGAGCAGTACTTC
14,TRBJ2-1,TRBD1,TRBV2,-,CASSVQGAYNEQFF,TGTGCCAGCAGTGTACAGGGGGCTTACAATGAGCAGTTCTTC
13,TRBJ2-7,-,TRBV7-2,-,CASSLEGGYEQYF,TGTGCCAGCAGCTTAGAGGGGGGATACGAGCAGTACTTC
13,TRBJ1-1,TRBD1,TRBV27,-,CATSTGLNTEAFF,TGTGCCACTTCGACAGGGTTGAACACTGAAGCTTTCTTT
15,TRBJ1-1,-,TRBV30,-,CAWSVRGSRNTEAFF,TGTGCCTGGAGTGTCCGGGGCAGTAGGAACACTGAAGCTTTCTTT
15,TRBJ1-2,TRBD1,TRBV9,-,CASSVVGDRGNGYTF,TGTGCCAGCAGCGTAGTGGGGGACAGGGGGAATGGCTACACCTTC
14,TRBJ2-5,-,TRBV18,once,CASSPWGTRETQYF,TGTGCCAGCTCACCATGGGGGACGCGGGAGACCCAGTACTTC
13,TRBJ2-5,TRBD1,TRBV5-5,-,CASSPTGAETQYF,TGTGCCAGCAGTCCGACAGGGGCCGAGACCCAGTACTTC
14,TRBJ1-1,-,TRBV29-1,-,CSVEPRERGTEAFF,TGCAGCGTTGAGCCAAGAGAGAGGGGGACTGAAGCTTTCTTT
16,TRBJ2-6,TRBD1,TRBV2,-,CASSETGGSGANVLTF,TGTGCCAGCAGTGAGACAGGGGGCTCTGGGGCCAACGTCCTGACTTTC
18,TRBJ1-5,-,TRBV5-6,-,CASSSSLGQGYSNQPQHF,TGTGCCAGCAGCTCGTCGTTGGGGCAGGGCTATAGCAATCAGCCCCAGCATTTT
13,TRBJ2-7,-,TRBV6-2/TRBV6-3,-,CASSLGSPYEQYF,TGTGCCAGCAGTCTAGGGTCCCCCTACGAGCAGTACTTC
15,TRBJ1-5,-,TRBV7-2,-,CASSLVAPPNQPQHF,TGTGCCAGCAGCTTAGTCGCCCCTCCCAATCAGCCCCAGCATTTT
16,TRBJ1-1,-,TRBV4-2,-,CASSPLYRFPNTEAFF,TGTGCCAGCAGCCCACTTTACAGGTTCCCGAACACTGAAGCTTTCTTT
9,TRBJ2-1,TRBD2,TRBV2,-,CADSGRGFF,TGTGCCGACTCAGGGAGGGGGTTCTTC
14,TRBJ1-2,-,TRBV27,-,CASSPRTEKYGYTF,TGTGCCAGCAGTCCGCGGACAGAAAAATATGGCTACACCTTC
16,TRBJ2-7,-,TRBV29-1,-,CSVAPGAGPHSYEQYF,TGCAGCGTTGCCCCCGGGGCAGGCCCACACTCCTACGAGCAGTACTTC
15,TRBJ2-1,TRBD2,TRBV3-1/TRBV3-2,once,CASSLMGGSYNEQFF,TGTGCCAGCAGCCTCATGGGGGGGTCCTACAATGAGCAGTTCTTC
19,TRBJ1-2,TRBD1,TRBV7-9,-,CASSFRGASDRGRFYGYTF,TGTGCCAGCAGCTTTCGTGGCGCCTCGGACAGGGGTAGATTCTATGGCTACACCTTC
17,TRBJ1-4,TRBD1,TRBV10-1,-,CASSRTGKGQLNEKLFF,TGCGCCAGCAGCAGGACAGGGAAGGGGCAACTGAATGAAAAACTGTTTTTT
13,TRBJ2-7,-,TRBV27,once,CASSSGQFYEQYF,TGTGCCAGCAGTTCCGGACAGTTCTACGAGCAGTACTTC
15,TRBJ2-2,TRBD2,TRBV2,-,CASSGLAGGPGELFF,TGTGCCAGCAGTGGACTAGCGGGGGGCCCTGGGGAGCTGTTTTTT
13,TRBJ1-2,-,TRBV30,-,CAWSVTGTDGYTF,TGTGCCTGGAGTGTAACCGGGACGGATGGCTACACCTTC
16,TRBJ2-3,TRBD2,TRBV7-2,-,CASSATSGGVGDTQYF,TGTGCCAGCAGCGCGACTAGCGGGGGGGTGGGAGATACGCAGTATTTT
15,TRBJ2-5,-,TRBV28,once,CASGYRRGPGETQYF,TGTGCCAGCGGATATAGGCGGGGGCCGGGGGAGACCCAGTACTTC
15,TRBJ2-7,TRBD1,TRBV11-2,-,CASSLYGTAAYEQYF,TGTGCCAGCAGTCTTTATGGGACAGCTGCCTACGAGCAGTACTTC
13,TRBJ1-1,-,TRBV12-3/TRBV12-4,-,CASSSRENTEAFF,TGTGCCAGCAGTTCGCGGGAGAACACTGAAGCTTTCTTT
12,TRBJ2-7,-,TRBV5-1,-,CASSLYSYEQYF,TGCGCCAGCAGCCTTTACTCCTACGAGCAGTACTTC
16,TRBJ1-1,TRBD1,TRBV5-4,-,CASSSRGGQGGTEAFF,TGTGCCAGCAGCTCCCGGGGGGGACAGGGAGGCACTGAAGCTTTCTTT
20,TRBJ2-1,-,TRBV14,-,CASSQDNLGYGTNRYNEQFF,TGTGCCAGCAGCCAAGATAATTTGGGATACGGGACAAATCGGTACAATGAGCAGTTCTTC